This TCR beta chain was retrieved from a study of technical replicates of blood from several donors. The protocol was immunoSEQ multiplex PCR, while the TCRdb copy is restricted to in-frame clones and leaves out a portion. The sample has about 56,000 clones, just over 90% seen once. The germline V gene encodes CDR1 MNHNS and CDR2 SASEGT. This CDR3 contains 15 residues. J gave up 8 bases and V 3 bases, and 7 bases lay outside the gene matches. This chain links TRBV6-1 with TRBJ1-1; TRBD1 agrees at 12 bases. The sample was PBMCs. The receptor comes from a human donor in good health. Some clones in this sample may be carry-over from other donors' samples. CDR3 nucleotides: TGTGCCAGCAGTGAGCCCGGGACAGGGGGCTTGGAAGCTTTCTTT. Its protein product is CASSEPGTGGLEAFF.